Described below is a single TCR beta chain sequence and its context. Its target is unknown. The V end was cut by 0 bases, the J end by 2 bases, with 8 bases between. CDR1 and CDR2 from the germline V gene are SGHRS and YFSETQ. This CDR3 is 14 amino acids long. Method: immunoSEQ multiplex PCR; TCRdb's copy keeps in-frame clones and lacks some. The table includes over 25,000 clones, 80% to 85% detected once. The sample belongs to a study of regulatory dendritic cells for organ transplantation. General observations from the study: Naive T cells showed high diversity, memory cells less, memory CD8+ least. Mature dendritic cells appeared to drive more memory CD8+ clonal expansion than regulatory ones. Between individuals, the alloreactive memory CD8+ T cell pool differed considerably.

FACS sorted CD4+ or CD8+ T cells into CD45RA+ naive and CD45RO+ memory. The material sequenced was naive CD4+ T cells from blood. Specified subset: CD45RA+ naive T cells. This TCR was sampled from a human donor in good health. The chain carries TRBV5-1 and TRBJ2-5, with D possibly being TRBD2 (5 bases). The CDR3 coding sequence is TGCGCCAGCAGCTTGGGACTATCACAAGAGACCCAGTACTTC. This translates into CASSLGLSQETQYF.